The present TCR beta chain was sequenced within a study of OX40 agonist ivuxolimab in advanced cancers. Study-wide background: Therapy given before enrollment (anti-PD-1, anti-PD-L1 or anti-CTLA-4) was allowed, and 35% to 45% had some.

This clone is judged medium-sized (0.01 to 0.1%). Antigen specificity is unknown. Trimming stripped 1 base from V and 2 bases from J, with 9 bases between. Per the germline V gene, CDR1 is LGHNA and CDR2 is YSLEER. The CDR3 contains 14 residues. Study-level points and caveats: Determination of antigen specificity was not performed for the expanded peripheral T cells. With doses of 0.1 to 3.0 mg/kg, CD4+ and CD8+ blood T cells had undergone clonal expansion by week 6. Mean expanded clone counts were higher in CD8+ than CD4+ T cells.

Some clones are missing from TCRdb's copy, which holds only in-frame ones; the method was immunoSEQ multiplex PCR. The data show about 63,000 clones, roughly nine tenths seen once. The sample consisted of CD4+ or CD8+ T cells sorted from blood, taken in a trial of the OX40 agonist ivuxolimab. This TCR was recovered from an adult with an advanced solid tumor such as melanoma, head and neck, liver or kidney cancer. The chain combines TRBV4-3 with TRBJ2-7; D unclear. CDR3 in amino acids: CASSQVDNPYEQYF. The DNA of the CDR3 is TGCGCCAGCAGCCAAGTCGACAACCCCTACGAGCAGTACTTC.